This passage covers 22 T cell receptor beta chains from one sample sequenced in a study of control samples from healthy donors and cancer patients. Generated by immunoSEQ multiplex PCR, the TCRdb table keeps only in-frame clones and is missing some. Of roughly 150,000 clones in the sample, 85% to 90% are singletons; the top ten hold 1.7%. Sequencing input: blood. The receptors were sampled from a man between 18 and 29 years old in good health.

This clone occurred once. The chain uses TRBV30 and TRBJ2-7, with a possible D match to TRBD1 (7 bases). The V and J ends lost 3 bases and 5 bases respectively, with 17 bases between them. Germline lookup yields CDR1 GTSNPN and CDR2 SVGIG (reference sequence). The CDR3 is 14 residues long. CDR3 sequence (DNA): TGTGCCTGGAGCCTAGGAGGGGGCAGAGACGAGCAGTACTTC. Encoded protein: CAWSLGGGRDEQYF.

The CDR3 protein is CAWSVRARLTHNYGYTF. The CDR3 coding sequence is TGTGCCTGGAGTGTACGGGCCCGGTTGACGCATAACTATGGCTACACCTTC. The chain has TRBV30 and TRBJ1-2; D is ambiguous. CDR3 length: 17 amino acids. V dropped 0 bases and J dropped 1 base, with 18 bases sitting between them. The V gene's germline CDR1 is GTSNPN and CDR2 SVGIG (reference sequence).

The chain links TRBV7-6 to TRBJ2-1; 14 bases agree with TRBD2. The CDR3 is 15 amino acids. Germline V CDR1 and CDR2: SGHVS, FNYEAQ. V shed 5 bases and J 8 bases; nucleotides not matched to a gene: 5. The CDR3 loop reads CASSRLAGGFDEQFF. In DNA, the CDR3 is TGTGCCAGCAGCCGACTAGCGGGGGGGTTCGATGAGCAGTTCTTC.

The genes are TRBV28 and TRBJ1-2; D possibly corresponds to TRBD1 (5 bases). The V gene's germline CDR1 is MDHEN and CDR2 SYDVKM. The length of the CDR3 is 15 residues. V lost 4 bases and J 6 bases, leaving 18 bases between the germline ends. Here the CDR3 reads CASSSLGGIEDGYTF. The CDR3 DNA reads TGTGCCAGCAGTTCCCTTGGGGGGATTGAGGATGGCTACACCTTC.

V is TRBV5-6 and J is TRBJ1-2, with unresolved D. Trimming cost V 0 bases and J 4 bases, with 7 bases left between them. The CDR3 length is 13 residues. Germline V CDR1 and CDR2: SGHDT, YYEEEE. CDR3 nucleotides: TGTGCCAGCAGCTTGGGGCAGGTCTATGGCTACACCTTC. Translating gives CASSLGQVYGYTF.

The chain links TRBV4-2 to TRBJ2-7; tentative D call: TRBD2 (6 bases). Per the germline V gene, CDR1 is LGHNA and CDR2 is YNFKEQ. Trimming removed 0 bases at V and 2 bases at J, with 17 bases between. CDR3 length: 17 amino acids. The CDR3 coding sequence is TGTGCCAGCAGCCAAGAAACGAATCGGGGGTATCCCTACGAGCAGTACTTC. Its protein product is CASSQETNRGYPYEQYF.

This chain connects TRBV5-5 to TRBJ1-5; D perhaps matches TRBD1 (6 bases). From germline, CDR1 is SGHKS and CDR2 YYEKEE (reference sequence). CDR3 size: 15 residues. Between the trimmed V and J ends, which lost 1 base and 8 bases, there was a span of 16 bases. The CDR3 coding sequence is TGTGCCAGCAGCTTGCAGGGGTACTTACTCGAGCCCCAGCATTTT. It codes for CASSLQGYLLEPQHF. The full variable domain, in which reference TRBV5-5 and TRBJ1-5 provide the parts outside the CDR3, is DAGVTQSPTHLIKTRGQQVTLRCSPISGHKSVSWYQQVLGQGPQFIFQYYEKEERGRGNFPDRFSARQFPNYSSELNVNALLLGDSALYLCASSLQGYLLEPQHFGDGTRLSIL.

This chain links TRBV7-2 with TRBJ2-2, with unresolved D. Germline assignment: CDR1 SGHTA and CDR2 FQGNSA. CDR3 length: 13 residues. The ends were cut back, 2 bases at V and 5 bases at J, with 6 bases in the middle. The CDR3 protein is CASSLYRTGELFF. DNA for the CDR3: TGTGCCAGCAGCTTATATCGGACCGGGGAGCTGTTTTTT.

This rearrangement joins TRBV30 to TRBJ2-5; a possible D gene is TRBD2 (6 bases). Germline CDR1 GTSNPN, CDR2 SVGIG (reference sequence). The V end lost 3 bases, the J end lost 5 bases, and 16 bases lay between the germline ends. The CDR3 spans 14 residues. CDR3 sequence (DNA): TGTGCCTGGAGCCTCCCGGGGGTCGGGGAGACCCAGTACTTC. This gives the protein CAWSLPGVGETQYF.

The J gene is TRBJ2-7, the V gene TRBV7-2; TRBD1 matches at 7 bases. The length of the CDR3 is 13 residues. Germline assignment: CDR1 SGHTA and CDR2 FQGNSA. V was pared by 3 bases and J by 3 bases, with 2 bases of the junction left unmatched. Written as DNA, the CDR3 is TGTGCCAGCAGCTTCGCAGGGGGCTACGAGCAGTACTTC. Translating it yields CASSFAGGYEQYF.

The rearrangement joins TRBV7-6 to TRBJ2-2; no firm D call. The CDR3 sequence is 15 residues long. Trimming left V 7 bases short and J 3 bases short, with 15 bases between. The V gene's germline CDR1 is SGHVS and CDR2 FNYEAQ. For the CDR3, the DNA is TGTGCCAGCACCCTCGAGGATCTCGACACCGGGGAGCTGTTTTTT. It is translated as CASTLEDLDTGELFF.

V is TRBV18 and J is TRBJ1-1; unclear D gene. CDR3 length: 15 residues. CDR1 and CDR2 from the germline V gene are KGHSH and LQKENI. Trimming left V 0 bases short and J 5 bases short, with 13 bases between. The CDR3 loop reads CASSPPSRPWTEAFF. The CDR3 DNA follows: TGTGCCAGCTCACCACCCTCCCGGCCGTGGACTGAAGCTTTCTTT.

The chain employs TRBV24-1 and TRBJ2-3; D may match TRBD1 or TRBD2 (6 bases each). CDR3 length equals 12 residues. Germline assignment: CDR1 KGHDR and CDR2 SFDVKD. Between the trimmed V and J ends, which lost 6 bases and 4 bases, there was a span of 7 bases. Written as DNA, the CDR3 is TGTGCCACCAGTCGGGGGCCAGATACGCAGTATTTT. Its translation is CATSRGPDTQYF.

The chain recombines TRBV7-9 with TRBJ1-1; D gene uncertain. Germline-derived CDR1 and CDR2 are SEHNR and FQNEAQ (reference sequence). V lost 4 bases and J lost 7, with 10 bases in between. The CDR3 extends over 12 amino acids. CDR3 residues: CASSYGSREAFF. CDR3 sequence (DNA): TGTGCCAGCAGCTACGGTTCACGTGAAGCTTTCTTT.

This sequence joins TRBV6-5 and TRBJ1-1; TRBD1 matches at 7 bases. The CDR3 contains 15 residues. V was pared by 7 bases and J by 1 base, with 9 bases of the junction left unmatched. Germline CDR1 reads MNHEY; CDR2 reads SVGAGI. The CDR3 bases are TGTGCCAGCAAAAGAACAGGGGCCGCGAACACTGAAGCTTTCTTT. As protein: CASKRTGAANTEAFF.

The chain couples TRBV5-6 to TRBJ1-4; D ambiguous. Looked up from germline, CDR1 is SGHDT and CDR2 is YYEEEE. V gave up 3 bases and J gave up 8 bases, with 20 bases separating them. The CDR3 sequence is 16 residues long. Written as DNA, the CDR3 is TGTGCCAGCAGCTCCCGGGCCGCTTCCCTTTCAGAAAAACTGTTTTTT. Translated: CASSSRAASLSEKLFF.

Here the CDR3 reads CASTPRANNEQFF. The CDR3 bases are TGTGCCAGCACCCCGCGAGCTAACAATGAGCAGTTCTTC. This chain uses TRBV19 with TRBJ2-1, with no clear D. From germline, CDR1 is LNHDA and CDR2 SQIVND (reference sequence). V lost 9 bases to trimming and J lost 5 bases, with 14 bases between them. The CDR3 contains 13 residues.

This chain uses TRBV4-3 with TRBJ2-2; 9 positions match TRBD2. The CDR3 spans 18 residues. Germline CDR1 is LGHNA and CDR2 is YSLEER. With V trimmed by 0 bases and J by 3 bases, 8 bases remained unmatched. CDR3 region: CASSQDHGRGGDTGELFF. The CDR3 bases are TGCGCCAGCAGCCAAGATCATGGGCGGGGGGGTGACACCGGGGAGCTGTTTTTT.

The chain has TRBV6-6 and TRBJ1-3; tentatively, D is TRBD1 (6 bases). CDR1 and CDR2 from the germline V gene are MNHNY and SVGAGI (reference sequence). This CDR3 has 18 residues. The V gene lost 5 bases and the J gene lost 0 bases, with 20 bases spanning the gap. DNA of the CDR3: TGTGCCAGCAGTCCCCGCATTCCTGGACAGAGCTCTGGAAACACCATATATTTT. The encoded protein is CASSPRIPGQSSGNTIYF.

J is TRBJ2-3 and V is TRBV9, with 10 nucleotides matching TRBD1. V lost 1 base and J lost 3; bases outside the gene matches: 5. This CDR3 has 16 residues. CDR1 and CDR2 from the germline V gene are SGDLS and YYNGEE. CDR3 residues: CASSVYRDRGTDTQYF. The CDR3 bases are TGTGCCAGCAGCGTATATAGGGACAGGGGTACAGATACGCAGTATTTT.

The rearrangement joins TRBV4-3 to TRBJ2-7; D ambiguous. The V gene lost 4 bases and the J gene lost 7 bases, with 14 bases spanning the gap. The CDR3 is 13 residues long. The germline V gene has CDR1 LGHNA and CDR2 YSLEER. CDR3 DNA sequence: TGCGCCAGCAGCCCGGCACTTTGGGGAGAGCAGTACTTC. Protein product: CASSPALWGEQYF.

The V and J genes are TRBV12-3 or TRBV12-4 and TRBJ1-5, with D perhaps matching TRBD1 (6 bases). The CDR3 has 13 residues. V lost 7 bases to trimming and J lost 6 bases, with 13 bases between them. As DNA, the CDR3 is TGTGCCAGCAATTCGGGAGGGGGTCAGCCCCAGCATTTT. This encodes CASNSGGGQPQHF.